Listed here are 3 T cell receptor beta chains from one sample, sequenced in a study of T cell responses to AZD1222 COVID-19 vaccine. Here immunoSEQ multiplex PCR was the method, and the copy in TCRdb shows in-frame clones only, minus some. The table records around 150,000 clones, approximately 94% of them present only once. Material: peripheral blood, obtained 28 days after the second AZD1222 dose. The receptors were gathered from an adult who received the AZD1222 COVID-19 vaccine.

The gene calls are TRBV30 and TRBJ2-7; D is ambiguous. The length of the CDR3 is 14 residues. The germline V gene encodes CDR1 GTSNPN and CDR2 SVGIG (reference sequence). Trimming cost V 0 bases and J 0 bases, with 9 bases left between them. CDR3 nucleotides: TGTGCCTGGAGTGTTGAGACGAGCTCCTACGAGCAGTACTTC. Translating it yields CAWSVETSSYEQYF.

A single count supports this clone. V and J are TRBV27 and TRBJ2-5, with TRBD1 identical over 10 bases. Germline CDR1 reads MNHEY; CDR2 reads SMNVEV (reference sequence). Trimming took 5 bases from V and 3 from J; bases not matched to a gene: 9. The CDR3 is made up of 16 amino acids. CDR3 in DNA: TGTGCCAGCAGTATCCTGACAGGGGGCCTGAAAGAGACCCAGTACTTC. This encodes CASSILTGGLKETQYF.

V is TRBV30 and J is TRBJ1-2; 8 positions agree with TRBD1. Germline CDR1 and CDR2: GTSNPN and SVGIG (reference sequence). The J segment lost 5 bases and the V segment lost 8 bases, leaving 13 bases of the junction unmatched. The CDR3 spans 14 residues. In DNA form, the CDR3 reads TGTGCCCACAAACGCAGGGGGCCCCCATATGGCTACACCTTC. Residues: CAHKRRGPPYGYTF.